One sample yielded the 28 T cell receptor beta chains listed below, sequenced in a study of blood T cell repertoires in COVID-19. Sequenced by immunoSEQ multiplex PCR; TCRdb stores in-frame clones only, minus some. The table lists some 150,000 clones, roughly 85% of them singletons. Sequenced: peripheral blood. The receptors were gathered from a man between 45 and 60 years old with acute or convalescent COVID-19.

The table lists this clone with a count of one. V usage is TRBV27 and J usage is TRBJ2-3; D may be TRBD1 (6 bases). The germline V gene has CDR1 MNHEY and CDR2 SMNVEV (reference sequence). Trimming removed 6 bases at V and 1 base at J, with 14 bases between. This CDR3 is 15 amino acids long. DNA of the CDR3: TGTGCCAGCAGCCGGGGCAGGGGCGGCACAGATACGCAGTATTTT. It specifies CASSRGRGGTDTQYF.

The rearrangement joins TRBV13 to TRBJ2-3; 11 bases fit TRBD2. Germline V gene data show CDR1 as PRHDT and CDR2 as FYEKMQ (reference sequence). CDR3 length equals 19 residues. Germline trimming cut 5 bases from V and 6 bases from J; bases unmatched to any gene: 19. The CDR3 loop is CASSPPARLAGSFWDTQYF. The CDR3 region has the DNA TGTGCCAGCAGCCCGCCGGCTAGACTAGCGGGATCCTTTTGGGATACGCAGTATTTT.

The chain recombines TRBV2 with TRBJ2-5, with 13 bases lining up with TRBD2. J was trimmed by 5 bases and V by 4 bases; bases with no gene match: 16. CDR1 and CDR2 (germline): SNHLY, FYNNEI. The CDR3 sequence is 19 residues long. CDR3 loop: CASSALGLAGPLGRETQYF. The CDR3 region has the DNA TGTGCCAGCAGTGCTTTGGGACTAGCGGGACCCTTGGGACGGGAGACCCAGTACTTC.

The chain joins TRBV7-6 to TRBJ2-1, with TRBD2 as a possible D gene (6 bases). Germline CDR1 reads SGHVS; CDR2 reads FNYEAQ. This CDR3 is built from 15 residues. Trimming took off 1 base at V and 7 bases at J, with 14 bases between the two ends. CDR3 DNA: TGTGCCAGCAGCTTAGGCACTAGCCATGGTAATGAGCAGTTCTTC. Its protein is CASSLGTSHGNEQFF.

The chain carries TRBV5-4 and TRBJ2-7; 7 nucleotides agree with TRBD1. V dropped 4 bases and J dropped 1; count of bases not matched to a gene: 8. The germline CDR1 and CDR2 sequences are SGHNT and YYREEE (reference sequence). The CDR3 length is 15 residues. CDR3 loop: CASSLGTEGSYEQYF. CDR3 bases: TGTGCCAGCAGCCTCGGGACAGAGGGATCCTACGAGCAGTACTTC.

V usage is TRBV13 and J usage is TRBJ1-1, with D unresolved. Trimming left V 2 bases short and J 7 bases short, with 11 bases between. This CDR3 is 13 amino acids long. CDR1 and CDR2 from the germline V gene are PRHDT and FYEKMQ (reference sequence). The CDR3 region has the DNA TGTGCCAGCAGCTTATCCGGGGTTTTTGAAGCTTTCTTT. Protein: CASSLSGVFEAFF. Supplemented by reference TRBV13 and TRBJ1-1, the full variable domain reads AAGVIQSPRHLIKEKRETATLKCYPIPRHDTVYWYQQGPGQDPQFLISFYEKMQSDKGSIPDRFSAQQFSDYHSELNMSSLELGDSALYFCASSLSGVFEAFFGQGTRLTVV.

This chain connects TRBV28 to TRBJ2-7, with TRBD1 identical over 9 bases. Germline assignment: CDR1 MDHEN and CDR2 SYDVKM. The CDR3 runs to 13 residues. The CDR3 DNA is TGTGGAACCCGGGGGACAGGGACCTACGAGCAGTACTTC. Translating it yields CGTRGTGTYEQYF.

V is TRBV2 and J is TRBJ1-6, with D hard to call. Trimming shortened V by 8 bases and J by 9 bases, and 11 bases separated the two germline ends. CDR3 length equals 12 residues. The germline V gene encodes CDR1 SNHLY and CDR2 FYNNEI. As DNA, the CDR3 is TGTGCCAGCCTGTCCCTAACTTCACCCCTCCACTTT. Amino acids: CASLSLTSPLHF.

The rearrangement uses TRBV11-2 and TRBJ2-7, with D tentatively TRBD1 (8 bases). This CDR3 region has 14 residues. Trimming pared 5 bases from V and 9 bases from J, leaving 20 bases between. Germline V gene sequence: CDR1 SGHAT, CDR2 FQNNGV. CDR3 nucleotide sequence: TGTGCCAGCAGCCAAACAGGGGGGGGGCGAGGGCAGTACTTC. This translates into CASSQTGGGRGQYF.

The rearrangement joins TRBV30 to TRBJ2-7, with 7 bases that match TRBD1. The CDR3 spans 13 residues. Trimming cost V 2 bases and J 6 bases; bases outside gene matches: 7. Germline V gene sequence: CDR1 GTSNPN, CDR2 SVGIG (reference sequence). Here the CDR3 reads CAWSSTGNREQYF. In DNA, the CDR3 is TGTGCCTGGAGTTCGACAGGGAATCGCGAGCAGTACTTC.

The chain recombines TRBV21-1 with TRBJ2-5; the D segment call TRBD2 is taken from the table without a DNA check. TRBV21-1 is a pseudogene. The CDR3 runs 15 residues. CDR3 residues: CASPTRLAGGKTQYF. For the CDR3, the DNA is TGTGCCAGCCCTACACGACTAGCGGGAGGAAAGACCCAGTACTTC.

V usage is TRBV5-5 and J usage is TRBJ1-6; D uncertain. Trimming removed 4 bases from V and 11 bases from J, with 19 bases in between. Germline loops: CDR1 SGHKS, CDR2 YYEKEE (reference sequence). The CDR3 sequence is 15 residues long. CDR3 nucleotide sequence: TGTGCCAGCAGCCCGCTACAGAACCTCAGCCCACCCCTCCACTTT. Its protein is CASSPLQNLSPPLHF.

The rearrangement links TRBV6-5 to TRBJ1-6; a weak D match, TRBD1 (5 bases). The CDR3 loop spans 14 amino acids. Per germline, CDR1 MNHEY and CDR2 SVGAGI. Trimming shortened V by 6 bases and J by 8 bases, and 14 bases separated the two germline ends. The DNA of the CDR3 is TGTGCCAGCAGCTCAGGGTATCGAGATTCACCCCTCCACTTT. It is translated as CASSSGYRDSPLHF.

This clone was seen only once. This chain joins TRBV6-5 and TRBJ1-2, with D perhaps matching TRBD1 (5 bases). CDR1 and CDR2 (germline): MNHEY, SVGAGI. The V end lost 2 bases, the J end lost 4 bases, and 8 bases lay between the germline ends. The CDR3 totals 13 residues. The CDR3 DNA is TGTGCCAGCAGTTACAAAGACAGCTATGGCTACACCTTC. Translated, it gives CASSYKDSYGYTF.

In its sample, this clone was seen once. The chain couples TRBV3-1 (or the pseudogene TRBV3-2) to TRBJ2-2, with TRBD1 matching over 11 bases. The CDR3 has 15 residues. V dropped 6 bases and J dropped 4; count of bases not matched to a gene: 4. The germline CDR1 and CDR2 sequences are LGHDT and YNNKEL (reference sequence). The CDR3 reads CASRVGTGGTGELFF. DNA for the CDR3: TGTGCCAGCAGAGTAGGGACAGGGGGCACCGGGGAGCTGTTTTTT.

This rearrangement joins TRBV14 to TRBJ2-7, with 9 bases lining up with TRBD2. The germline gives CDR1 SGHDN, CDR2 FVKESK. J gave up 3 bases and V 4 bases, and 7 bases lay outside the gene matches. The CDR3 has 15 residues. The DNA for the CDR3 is TGTGCCAGCAGCCGACTGGGACTAGCAGACTACGAGCAGTACTTC. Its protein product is CASSRLGLADYEQYF. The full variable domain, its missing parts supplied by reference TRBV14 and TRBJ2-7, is EAGVTQFPSHSVIEKGQTVTLRCDPISGHDNLYWYRRVMGKEIKFLLHFVKESKQDESGMPNNRFLAERTGGTYSTLKVQPAELEDSGVYFCASSRLGLADYEQYFGPGTRLTVT.

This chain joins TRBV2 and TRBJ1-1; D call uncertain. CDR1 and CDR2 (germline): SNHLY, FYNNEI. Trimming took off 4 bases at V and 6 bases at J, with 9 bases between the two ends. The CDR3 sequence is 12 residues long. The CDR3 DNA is TGTGCCAGCAGTGGTGTTTCCGCTGAAGCTTTCTTT. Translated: CASSGVSAEAFF.

The CDR3 DNA is TGTGCCAGCAGTCCCCGGGACAGGAGAGATGGCTACACCTTC. It is translated as CASSPRDRRDGYTF. The V and J genes are TRBV6-2 or TRBV6-3 and TRBJ1-2; TRBD1 aligns across 8 bases. The CDR3 is 14 residues long. In germline, CDR1 is MNHEY, CDR2 SVGEGT. The ends lost 5 bases at V and 6 bases at J; junction bases unmatched: 8.

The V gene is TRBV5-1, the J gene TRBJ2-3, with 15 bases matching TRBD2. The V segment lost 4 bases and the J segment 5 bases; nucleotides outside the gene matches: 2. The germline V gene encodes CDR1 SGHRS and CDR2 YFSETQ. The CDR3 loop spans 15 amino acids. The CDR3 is CASSQGLAGGDTQYF. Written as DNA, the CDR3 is TGCGCCAGCAGCCAGGGACTAGCGGGGGGAGATACGCAGTATTTT.

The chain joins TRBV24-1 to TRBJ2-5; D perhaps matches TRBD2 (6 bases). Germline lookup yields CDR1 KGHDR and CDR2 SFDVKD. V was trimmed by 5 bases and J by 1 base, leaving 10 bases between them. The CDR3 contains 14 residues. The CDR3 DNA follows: TGTGCCACCAGTGCTCCCGGGAGCCAAGAGACCCAGTACTTC. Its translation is CATSAPGSQETQYF.

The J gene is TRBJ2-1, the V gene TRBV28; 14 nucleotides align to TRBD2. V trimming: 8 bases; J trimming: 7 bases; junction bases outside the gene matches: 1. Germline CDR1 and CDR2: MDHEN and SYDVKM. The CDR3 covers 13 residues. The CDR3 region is CASWTSGRNEQFF. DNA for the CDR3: TGTGCCAGCTGGACTAGCGGGAGGAATGAGCAGTTCTTC.

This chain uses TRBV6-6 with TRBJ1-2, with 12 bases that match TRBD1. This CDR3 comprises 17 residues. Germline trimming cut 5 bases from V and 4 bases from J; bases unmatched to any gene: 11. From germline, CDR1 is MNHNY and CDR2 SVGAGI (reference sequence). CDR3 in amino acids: CASSPPGQGAPGYGYTF. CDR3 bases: TGTGCCAGCAGTCCCCCGGGACAGGGGGCCCCCGGCTATGGCTACACCTTC.

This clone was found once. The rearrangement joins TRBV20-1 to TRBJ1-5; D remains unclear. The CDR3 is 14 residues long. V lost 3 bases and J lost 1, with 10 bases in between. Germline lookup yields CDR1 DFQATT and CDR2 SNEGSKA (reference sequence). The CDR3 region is CSASRGMSNQPQHF. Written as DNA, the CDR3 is TGCAGTGCTAGTCGCGGAATGAGCAATCAGCCCCAGCATTTT.

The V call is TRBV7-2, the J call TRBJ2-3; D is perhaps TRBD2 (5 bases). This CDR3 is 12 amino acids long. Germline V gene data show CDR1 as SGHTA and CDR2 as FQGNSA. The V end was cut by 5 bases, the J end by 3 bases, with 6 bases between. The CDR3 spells CASSRGTDTQYF. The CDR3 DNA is TGTGCCAGCAGCCGAGGGACAGATACGCAGTATTTT.

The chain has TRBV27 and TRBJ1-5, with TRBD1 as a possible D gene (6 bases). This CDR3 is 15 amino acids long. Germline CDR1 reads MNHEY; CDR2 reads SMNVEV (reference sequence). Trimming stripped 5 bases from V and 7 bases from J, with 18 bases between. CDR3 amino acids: CASSRRDMLGQPQHF. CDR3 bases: TGTGCCAGCAGTCGAAGGGACATGCTCGGCCAGCCCCAGCATTTT.

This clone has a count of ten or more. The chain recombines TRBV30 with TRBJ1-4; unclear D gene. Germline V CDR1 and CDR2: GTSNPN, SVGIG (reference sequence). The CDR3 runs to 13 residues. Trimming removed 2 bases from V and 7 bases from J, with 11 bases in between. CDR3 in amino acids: CAWSNTTPEKLFF. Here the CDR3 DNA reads TGTGCCTGGAGTAATACTACGCCTGAAAAACTGTTTTTT.

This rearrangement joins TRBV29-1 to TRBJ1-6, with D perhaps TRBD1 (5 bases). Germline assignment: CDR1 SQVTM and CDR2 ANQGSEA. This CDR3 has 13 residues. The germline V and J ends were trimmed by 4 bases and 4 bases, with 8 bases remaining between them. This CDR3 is CSVASGYNSPLHF. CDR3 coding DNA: TGCAGCGTTGCCTCAGGGTATAATTCACCCCTCCACTTT.

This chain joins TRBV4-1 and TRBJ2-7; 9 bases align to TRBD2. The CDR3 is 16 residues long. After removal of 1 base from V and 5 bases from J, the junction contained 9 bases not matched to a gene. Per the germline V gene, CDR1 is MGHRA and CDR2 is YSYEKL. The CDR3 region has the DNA TGCGCCAGCAGCCAAGGCCCGCAGCGGGAGGTCCACGAGCAGTACTTC. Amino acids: CASSQGPQREVHEQYF.